Here is one TCR beta chain with its context. Its antigen is still unknown. This sample was included in a study of cytomegalovirus exposure and HLA in healthy donors. The length of the CDR3 is 16 residues. Losses at the gene ends were 2 bases for V and 8 bases for J; bases not matched to a gene: 6. Germline assignment: CDR1 MGHRA and CDR2 YSYEKL. General study points: The authors enumerated over 150 TCR beta chains as linked to cytomegalovirus. A previous analysis found most TCR beta V segments productive roughly 87% or roughly 30% of the time. Specific recognition of CMV antigens was confirmed in vitro for a few chains (all CMV-associated).

The primer mix had 60 Vbeta and 13 Jbeta primers. Repertoires were generated with immunoSEQ multiplex PCR, while TCRdb's copy carries only in-frame clones and drops some. In the table there are roughly 100,000 clones, around 66% of which are singletons. Donors had nominal health at sampling but likely had unrecorded immune exposures. This clonotype was sampled from a woman between 50 and 59 years old in good health and CMV-seronegative. The rearrangement joins TRBV4-1 to TRBJ2-1; TRBD2 aligns across 13 bases. Sequenced: PBMCs. The CDR3 spells CASSQSGTSGADEQFF. The CDR3 region has the DNA TGCGCCAGCAGCCAATCCGGGACTAGCGGGGCGGATGAGCAGTTCTTC.